One sample yielded the 8 T cell receptor beta chains listed below, sequenced in a study of OX40 agonist ivuxolimab in advanced cancers. TCRdb's table, derived via immunoSEQ multiplex PCR, lists solely in-frame clones and lacks some. This sample has about 46,000 clones, with about nine tenths found just once. The sequenced sample was CD4+ or CD8+ T cells sorted from blood, obtained in a trial of the OX40 agonist ivuxolimab. The receptors here all came from an adult with an advanced solid tumor such as melanoma, head and neck, liver or kidney cancer.

This clone was seen once. The CDR3 reads CAWTPAGGPYEQYF. DNA of the CDR3: TGTGCCTGGACTCCCGCGGGAGGGCCGTACGAGCAGTACTTC. The J gene is TRBJ2-5, the V gene TRBV30; TRBD2 matches at 9 bases. The DNA end favors TRBJ2-7, so the J call may be wrong. Germline V gene data show CDR1 as GTSNPN and CDR2 as SVGIG (reference sequence). The CDR3 covers 14 residues.

V usage is TRBV21-1 and J usage is TRBJ2-7; the DNA was not compared with TRBD1, the D call given in the table. TRBV21-1 counts as a pseudogene. The CDR3 extends over 15 amino acids. CDR3 sequence reads: CASSKGWGQGCEQYF. The CDR3 region has the DNA TGTGCCAGCAGCAAAGGATGGGGACAGGGATGCGAGCAGTACTTC.

The chain couples TRBV19 to TRBJ2-1; D gene uncertain. V was cut by 5 bases and J by 6 bases, with 14 bases left in between. From germline, CDR1 is LNHDA and CDR2 SQIVND (reference sequence). The CDR3 consists of 14 residues. Here the CDR3 reads CASSSPAEFNEQFF. DNA of the CDR3: TGTGCCAGTAGTTCGCCGGCAGAGTTCAATGAGCAGTTCTTC.

The chain links TRBV4-3 to TRBJ2-1, with TRBD2 as a possible D gene (6 bases). The germline CDR1 and CDR2 sequences are LGHNA and YSLEER. The CDR3 length is 17 residues. Trimming pared 4 bases from V and 7 bases from J, leaving 23 bases between. The CDR3 nucleotides read TGCGCCAGCAGCCCGCACTTCAAGACTAGAGATGGGAATGAGCAGTTCTTC. Protein product: CASSPHFKTRDGNEQFF.

The chain uses TRBV6-5 and TRBJ2-5; D is ambiguous. The J call is doubtful: the DNA matches TRBJ2-7 better. CDR1 is MNHEY and CDR2 is SVGAGI in the germline V gene. The CDR3 is 13 amino acids. CDR3 nucleotide sequence: TGTGCCAGCCGGAAGGCACCCTCCTACGAGCAGTACTTC. Amino acids: CASRKAPSYEQYF.

The CDR3 DNA reads as TGTGCCAGCAGGTCTGGCGCTATAGGCACAGATACGCAGTATTTT. Protein product: CASRSGAIGTDTQYF. This chain joins TRBV28 and TRBJ2-3; D remains ambiguous. CDR1 MDHEN and CDR2 SYDVKM come from the germline V gene. The CDR3 spans 15 residues. Trimming took off 6 bases at V and 1 base at J, with 14 bases between the two ends.

The chain is built from TRBV7-9 and TRBJ1-2; D is unclear. Per germline, CDR1 SEHNR and CDR2 FQNEAQ (reference sequence). The V and J ends lost 4 bases and 0 bases respectively, with 9 bases between them. The CDR3 contains 14 residues. In DNA form, the CDR3 reads TGTGCCAGCAGCTCACGGACCTCTAACTATGGCTACACCTTC. This codes for CASSSRTSNYGYTF.

V is TRBV7-9 and J is TRBJ2-4; 8 nucleotides line up with TRBD2. J gave up 7 bases and V 7 bases, and 9 bases lay outside the gene matches. Per germline, CDR1 SEHNR and CDR2 FQNEAQ (reference sequence). The CDR3 spans 14 residues. The CDR3 DNA follows: TGTGCCAGCACGCCCGTTGGCGGGAGGAACATTCAGTACTTC. Its translation is CASTPVGGRNIQYF.